These 14 T cell receptor beta chains originate from one sample sequenced in a study of regulatory and conventional T cells in RAG deficiency (TCRdb year 2017). Libraries came from the immunoSEQ multiplex PCR assay. TCRdb's version of the immuneACCESS table is confined to in-frame rearrangements and falls short of the full clone set. An unresolved V gene accounts for under half of the shortfall where checked; the remainder is of unknown origin. The sample table holds roughly 35,000 clones, of which around 89% were seen once. Together, the top ten hold approximately 13% of the sample. These sequences were also reported in another study, on regulatory T cells. The second study's authors report: The multiplex PCR relied on 52 forward TRBV primers and 13 reverse TRBJ primers, and amplification bias was corrected through assay-based and computational methods.

Sequencing was done on a sample of CD8+ T cells sorted from blood. Every receptor here comes from a human donor in good health.

This rearrangement joins TRBV2 to TRBJ2-1; 12 bases map to TRBD2. CDR1 SNHLY and CDR2 FYNNEI come from the germline V gene. The CDR3 spans 14 residues. V was clipped by 4 bases and J by 9 bases; unmatched bases: 4. Here the CDR3 DNA reads TGTGCCAGCAGTGGACTAGCGGGAGTGGGTGAGCAGTTCTTC. Encoded protein: CASSGLAGVGEQFF.

This chain connects TRBV7-8 to TRBJ1-4; D possibly corresponds to TRBD1 (6 bases). The CDR3 is made up of 15 amino acids. Trimming cost V 4 bases and J 7 bases, with 16 bases left between them. From germline, CDR1 is SGHVS and CDR2 FQNEAQ. CDR3 in DNA: TGTGCCAGCAGCTACGGGCGACAAGGGGGTGAAAAACTGTTTTTT. It encodes CASSYGRQGGEKLFF.

J is TRBJ1-2 and V is TRBV10-2, with TRBD1 matching over 8 bases. Germline values: CDR1 WSHSY, CDR2 SAAADI. CDR3 size: 14 residues. Trimming took 2 bases from V and 4 from J; bases not matched to a gene: 3. For the CDR3, the DNA is TGCGCCAGCAGTGAGAGACAGGGGCTCTATGGCTACACCTTC. This translates into CASSERQGLYGYTF.

The V gene is TRBV7-9, the J gene TRBJ1-2; D uncertain. CDR1 and CDR2 from the germline V gene are SEHNR and FQNEAQ (reference sequence). CDR3 length: 13 amino acids. Trimming pared 1 base from V and 4 bases from J, leaving 7 bases between. The CDR3 nucleotides are TGTGCCAGCAGCTTAGTGACGTCCTATGGCTACACCTTC. Translating gives CASSLVTSYGYTF.

The rearrangement joins TRBV15 to TRBJ1-3; D remains unclear. Looked up from germline, CDR1 is LNHNV and CDR2 is YYDKDF (reference sequence). The CDR3 runs 15 residues. V lost 0 bases and J 3 bases, leaving 9 bases between the germline ends. Written as DNA, the CDR3 is TGTGCCACCAGCAGAGATGCCACAAATGGAAACACCATATATTTT. Protein: CATSRDATNGNTIYF.

The rearrangement links TRBV6-5 to TRBJ1-5; D is uncertain. Germline values: CDR1 MNHEY, CDR2 SVGAGI. The CDR3 length is 14 residues. V was clipped by 6 bases and J by 0 bases, with 9 bases between them. CDR3 amino acids: CASSPDYSNQPQHF. CDR3 nucleotide sequence: TGTGCCAGCAGCCCAGATTATAGCAATCAGCCCCAGCATTTT.

DNA of the CDR3: TGTGCCAGTAGTAACGGAGGGTACACTGAAGCTTTCTTT. It translates to CASSNGGYTEAFF. V is TRBV19 and J is TRBJ1-1; D gene ambiguous. CDR1 LNHDA and CDR2 SQIVND come from the germline V gene (reference sequence). The CDR3 is made up of 13 amino acids. V was cut by 4 bases and J by 3 bases, with 9 bases left in between.

The chain has TRBV6-1 and TRBJ2-7, with D possibly being TRBD1 (5 bases). The CDR3 has 16 amino acids. The V end was cut by 2 bases, the J end by 2 bases, with 16 bases between. Germline lookup yields CDR1 MNHNS and CDR2 SASEGT. The CDR3 nucleotides read TGTGCCAGCAGTGAAAGATCGGCAGGGTGGACCTACGAGCAGTACTTC. It is translated as CASSERSAGWTYEQYF.

In this sample, this clone turned up a few times. DNA for the CDR3: TGTGCCAGCACAACCTCGGGGGGAACTAATTCACCCCTCCACTTT. Protein sequence: CASTTSGGTNSPLHF. J is TRBJ1-6 and V is TRBV6-5; a weak D match, TRBD1 (5 bases). The germline V gene has CDR1 MNHEY and CDR2 SVGAGI. The V gene lost 7 bases and the J gene lost 6 bases, with 16 bases spanning the gap. CDR3 length equals 15 residues.

The chain uses TRBV29-1 and TRBJ2-1, with D maybe TRBD2 (5 bases). Looked up from germline, CDR1 is SQVTM and CDR2 is ANQGSEA. This CDR3 contains 14 residues. Trimming took 3 bases from V and 0 from J, leaving 9 bases between them. The CDR3 bases are TGCAGCGTTGATGTCGGGATCTCCTACAATGAGCAGTTCTTC. Translated: CSVDVGISYNEQFF.

J is TRBJ2-1 and V is TRBV2; TRBD2 agrees at 9 bases. The germline CDR1 and CDR2 sequences are SNHLY and FYNNEI. V trimming: 8 bases; J trimming: 5 bases; junction bases outside the gene matches: 10. The CDR3 length is 15 residues. CDR3: CASGIGPSGNNEQFF. DNA for the CDR3: TGTGCCAGCGGAATTGGGCCTAGCGGGAACAATGAGCAGTTCTTC.

V and J are TRBV29-1 and TRBJ1-1, with D maybe TRBD1 (6 bases). This CDR3 has 14 residues. The V gene's germline CDR1 is SQVTM and CDR2 ANQGSEA. The V end lost 0 bases, the J end lost 1 base, and 9 bases lay between the germline ends. CDR3 sequence: CSVEDRGKNTEAFF. The CDR3, as DNA: TGCAGCGTTGAAGACAGGGGTAAGAACACTGAAGCTTTCTTT.

The rearrangement joins TRBV7-8 to TRBJ2-7; unclear D gene. In germline, CDR1 is SGHVS, CDR2 FQNEAQ. V gave up 3 bases and J gave up 4 bases, with 10 bases separating them. The CDR3 consists of 13 residues. The CDR3 nucleotides read TGTGCCAGCAGCTTCGGGTCCTCATACGAGCAGTACTTC. The encoded protein is CASSFGSSYEQYF.

The CDR3 region is CASRGRLLEAFF. CDR3 nucleotides: TGTGCCAGCAGGGGTCGGCTCCTCGAAGCTTTCTTT. The chain uses TRBV27 and TRBJ1-1; D gene uncertain. The germline V gene encodes CDR1 MNHEY and CDR2 SMNVEV (reference sequence). V shed 6 bases and J shed 8 bases, with 13 bases lying between them. The CDR3 runs to 12 residues.